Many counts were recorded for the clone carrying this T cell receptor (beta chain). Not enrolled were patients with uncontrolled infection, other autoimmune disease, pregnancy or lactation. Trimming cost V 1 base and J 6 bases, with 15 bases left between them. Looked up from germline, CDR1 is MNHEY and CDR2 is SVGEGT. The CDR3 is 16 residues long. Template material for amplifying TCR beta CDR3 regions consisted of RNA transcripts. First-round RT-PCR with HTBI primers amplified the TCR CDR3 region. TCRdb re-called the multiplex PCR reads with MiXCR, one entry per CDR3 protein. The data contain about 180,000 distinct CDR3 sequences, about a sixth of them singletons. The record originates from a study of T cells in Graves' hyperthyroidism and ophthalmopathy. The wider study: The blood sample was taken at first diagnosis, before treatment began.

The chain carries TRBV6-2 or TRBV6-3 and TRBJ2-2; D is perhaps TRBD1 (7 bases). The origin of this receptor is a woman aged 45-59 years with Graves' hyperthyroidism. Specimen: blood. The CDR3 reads CASSYYPGGKAGELFF. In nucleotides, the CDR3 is TGTGCCAGCAGTTACTACCCAGGGGGGAAAGCCGGGGAGCTGTTTTTT.